The present T cell receptor (beta chain) was sequenced within a study of T cells expressing NK-cell markers. Regarding this clonotype: Its target is not known.

One entry per CDR3 protein, without DNA, is what TCRdb gives after re-calling the 5' RACE reads. The sample spans hundreds of thousands of distinct CDR3 sequences; the ten largest clones claim around 4.2%. The V gene's germline CDR1 is LNHDA and CDR2 SQIVND (reference sequence). This CDR3 spans 13 amino acids. Study results and caveats: A handful of donors likewise had their CD3+CD56-NKG2C+ fraction led by these clonotypes.

The sequencing input was blood T cells: a sorted CD56 or NKG2C T cell subset, CD4+ or CD8+ T cells, or bulk PBMC T cells (not recorded which). The genes are TRBV19 and TRBJ1-1. This clonotype was sampled from a woman aged 18 to 69 in good health. The CDR3 loop reads CASSMPGTTEAFF.